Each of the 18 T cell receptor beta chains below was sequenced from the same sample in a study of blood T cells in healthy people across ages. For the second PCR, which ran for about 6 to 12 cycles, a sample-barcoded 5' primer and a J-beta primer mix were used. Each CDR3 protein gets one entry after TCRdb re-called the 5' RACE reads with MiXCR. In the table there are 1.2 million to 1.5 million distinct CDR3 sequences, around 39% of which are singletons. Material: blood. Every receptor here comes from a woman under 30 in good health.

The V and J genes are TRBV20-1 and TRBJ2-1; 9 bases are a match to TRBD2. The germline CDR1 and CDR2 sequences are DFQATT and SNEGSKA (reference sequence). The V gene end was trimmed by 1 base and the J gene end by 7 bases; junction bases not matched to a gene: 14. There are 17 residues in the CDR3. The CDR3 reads CSARAPTSGYIGNEQFF. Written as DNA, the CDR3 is TGCAGTGCTAGAGCTCCGACTAGCGGATATATAGGGAATGAGCAGTTCTTC.

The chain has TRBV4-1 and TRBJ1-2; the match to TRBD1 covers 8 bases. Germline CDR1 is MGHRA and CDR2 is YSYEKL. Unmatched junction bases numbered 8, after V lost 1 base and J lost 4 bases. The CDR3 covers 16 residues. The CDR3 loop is CASSQGQGAQGYGYTF. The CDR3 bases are TGCGCCAGCAGCCAAGGGCAGGGGGCGCAGGGCTATGGCTACACCTTC.

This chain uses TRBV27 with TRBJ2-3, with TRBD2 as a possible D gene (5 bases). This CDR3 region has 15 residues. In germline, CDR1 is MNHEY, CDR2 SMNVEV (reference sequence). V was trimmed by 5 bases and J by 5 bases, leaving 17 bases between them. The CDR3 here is CASSPLDSPRDTQYF. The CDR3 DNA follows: TGTGCCAGCAGTCCCTTGGACTCGCCGCGAGATACGCAGTATTTT.

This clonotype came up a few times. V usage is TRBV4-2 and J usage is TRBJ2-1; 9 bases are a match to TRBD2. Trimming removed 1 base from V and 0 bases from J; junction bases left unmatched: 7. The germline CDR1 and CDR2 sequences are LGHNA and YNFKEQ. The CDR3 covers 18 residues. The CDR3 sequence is CASSQASLAGSSYNEQFF. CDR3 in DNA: TGTGCCAGCAGCCAAGCCTCCCTAGCGGGGAGCTCCTACAATGAGCAGTTCTTC.

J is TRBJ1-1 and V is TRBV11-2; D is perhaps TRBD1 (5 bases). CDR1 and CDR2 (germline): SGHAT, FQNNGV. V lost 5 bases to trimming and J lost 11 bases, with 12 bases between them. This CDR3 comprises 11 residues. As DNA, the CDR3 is TGTGCCAGCAGCGTGGGGACCCGGGCTTTCTTT. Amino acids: CASSVGTRAFF. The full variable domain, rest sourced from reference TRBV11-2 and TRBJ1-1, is EAGVAQSPRYKIIEKRQSVAFWCNPISGHATLYWYQQILGQGPKLLIQFQNNGVVDDSQLPKDRFSAERLKGVDSTLKIQPAKLEDSAVYLCASSVGTRAFFGQGTRLTVV.

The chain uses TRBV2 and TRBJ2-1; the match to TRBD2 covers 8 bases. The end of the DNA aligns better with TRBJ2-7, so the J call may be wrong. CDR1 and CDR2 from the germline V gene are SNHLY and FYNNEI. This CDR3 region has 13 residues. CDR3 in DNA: TGTGCCGGTGCCGGGACTAGTTTCTACGAGCAGTACTTC. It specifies CAGAGTSFYEQYF.

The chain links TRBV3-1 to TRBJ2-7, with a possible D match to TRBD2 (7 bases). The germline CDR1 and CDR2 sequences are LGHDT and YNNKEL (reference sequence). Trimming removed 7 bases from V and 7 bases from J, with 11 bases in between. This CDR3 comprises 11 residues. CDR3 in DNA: TGTGCCAGCATGAAGGGGGGGGAGCAGTACTTC. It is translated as CASMKGGEQYF.

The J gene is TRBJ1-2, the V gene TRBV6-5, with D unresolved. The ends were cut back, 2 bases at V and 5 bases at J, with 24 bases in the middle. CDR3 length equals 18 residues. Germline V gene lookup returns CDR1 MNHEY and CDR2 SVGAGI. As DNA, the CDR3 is TGTGCCAGCAGTTACCCCTTAGGCAGCACCCTAGCAGAATATGGCTACACCTTC. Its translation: CASSYPLGSTLAEYGYTF.

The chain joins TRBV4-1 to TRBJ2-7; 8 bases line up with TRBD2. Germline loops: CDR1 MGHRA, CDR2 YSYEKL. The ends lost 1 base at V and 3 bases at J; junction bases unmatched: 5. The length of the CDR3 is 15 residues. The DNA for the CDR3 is TGCGCCAGCAGCCAAGTTGAAAGCGGGGGCTACGAGCAGTACTTC. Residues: CASSQVESGGYEQYF.

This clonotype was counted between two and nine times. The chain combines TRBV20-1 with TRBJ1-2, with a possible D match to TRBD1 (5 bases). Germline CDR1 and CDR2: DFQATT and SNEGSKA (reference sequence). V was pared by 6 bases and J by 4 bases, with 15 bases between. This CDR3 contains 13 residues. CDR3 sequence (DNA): TGCAGTGCCCTAAGGGGAGCGAGCTATGGCTACACCTTC. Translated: CSALRGASYGYTF.

The CDR3 DNA reads TGCGCCAGCAGCCAAGATTTTCTAGAGCATATCACAGATACGCAGTATTTT. Amino acid sequence: CASSQDFLEHITDTQYF. The chain recombines TRBV4-3 with TRBJ2-3, with unresolved D. Germline V gives CDR1 LGHNA, CDR2 YSLEER. The V end lost 0 bases, the J end lost 2 bases, and 15 bases lay between the germline ends. The CDR3 consists of 17 residues.

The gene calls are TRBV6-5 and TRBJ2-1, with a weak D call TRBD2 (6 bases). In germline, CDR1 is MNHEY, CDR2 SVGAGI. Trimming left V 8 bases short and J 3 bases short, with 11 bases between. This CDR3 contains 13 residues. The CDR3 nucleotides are TGTGCCAGCGCGGGAAACATCTACAATGAGCAGTTCTTC. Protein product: CASAGNIYNEQFF.

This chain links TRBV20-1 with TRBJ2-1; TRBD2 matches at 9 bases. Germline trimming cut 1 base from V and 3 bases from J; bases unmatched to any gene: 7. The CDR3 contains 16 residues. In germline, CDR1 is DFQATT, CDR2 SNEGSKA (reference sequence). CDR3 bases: TGCAGTGCTAGAGTCAGCGGGGGGCCTGGCTACAATGAGCAGTTCTTC. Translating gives CSARVSGGPGYNEQFF.

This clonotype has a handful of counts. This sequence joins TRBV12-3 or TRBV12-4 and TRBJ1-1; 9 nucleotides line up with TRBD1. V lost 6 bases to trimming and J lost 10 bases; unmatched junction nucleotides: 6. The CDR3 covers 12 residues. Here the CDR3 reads CASRATGGAAFF. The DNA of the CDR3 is TGTGCCAGCAGGGCTACAGGGGGCGCAGCTTTCTTT.

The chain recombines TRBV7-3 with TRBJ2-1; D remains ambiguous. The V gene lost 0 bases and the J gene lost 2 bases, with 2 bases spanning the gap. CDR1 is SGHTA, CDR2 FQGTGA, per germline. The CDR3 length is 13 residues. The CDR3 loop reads CASSLTPYNEQFF. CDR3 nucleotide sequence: TGTGCCAGCAGCTTAACCCCCTACAATGAGCAGTTCTTC.

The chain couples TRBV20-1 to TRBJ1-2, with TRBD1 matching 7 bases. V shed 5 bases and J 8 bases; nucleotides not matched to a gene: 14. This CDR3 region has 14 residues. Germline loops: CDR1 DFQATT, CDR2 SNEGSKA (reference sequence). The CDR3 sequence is CSAGLTGRGGGYTF. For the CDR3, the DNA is TGCAGTGCTGGTTTGACAGGGCGGGGAGGGGGCTACACCTTC.

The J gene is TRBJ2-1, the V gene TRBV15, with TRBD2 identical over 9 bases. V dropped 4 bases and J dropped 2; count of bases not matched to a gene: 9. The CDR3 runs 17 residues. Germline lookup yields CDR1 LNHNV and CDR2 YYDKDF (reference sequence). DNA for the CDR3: TGTGCCACCAGCAACTCTTGGCGGGGGGGAACCTACAATGAGCAGTTCTTC. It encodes CATSNSWRGGTYNEQFF.

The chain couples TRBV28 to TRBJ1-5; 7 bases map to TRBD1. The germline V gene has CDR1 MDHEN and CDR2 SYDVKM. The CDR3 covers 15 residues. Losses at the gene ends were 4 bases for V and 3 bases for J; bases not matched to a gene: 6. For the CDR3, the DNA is TGTGCCAGCAGTTCTCCGACAGGGAACAATCAGCCCCAGCATTTT. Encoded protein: CASSSPTGNNQPQHF. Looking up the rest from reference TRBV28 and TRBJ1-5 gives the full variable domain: DVKVTQSSRYLVKRTGEKVFLECVQDMDHENMFWYRQDPGLGLRLIYFSYDVKMKEKGDIPEGYSVSREKKERFSLILESASTNQTSMYLCASSSPTGNNQPQHFGDGTRLSIL.